A selection of T cell receptor beta chains follows, all from one sample in a study of vaccination and CD4 T cells after COVID-19. The antigens these receptors bind are not known. In TCRdb, the PCR reads were re-called with MiXCR into one record per CDR3 protein. The sample lists about 7,100 distinct CDR3 sequences, around three fifths occurring once. Input material: CD4+ T cells from blood, cultured in vitro. Receptors were obtained from a human donor who had recovered from COVID-19. CDR3s include the opening cysteine and the closing phenylalanine or tryptophan. A D gene is named only where the DNA matches it firmly. The listing skips clone size in some rows; elsewhere it reads once, few, many or a size class.

v_call,d_call,j_call,clone_size,cdr3_nt,cdr3_aa
TRBV7-8,NA,TRBJ1-5,NA,TGTGCCAGCAGCTTAGCAGGGTACCAGCCCCAGCATTTT,CASSLAGYQPQHF
TRBV24-1,NA,TRBJ2-3,few,TGTGCCACCAGTGGGGTTGGGTCGGGGGCGCGCACAGATACGCAGTATTTT,CATSGVGSGARTDTQYF
TRBV24-1,TRBD1,TRBJ2-7,NA,TGTGCCACCAGTGACCCGGGACAGGGGGCCTACGAGCAGTACTTC,CATSDPGQGAYEQYF
TRBV7-9,NA,TRBJ2-3,NA,TGTGCCAGCAGCCAAAGGGGGAGCCGCACAGATACGCAGTATTTT,CASSQRGSRTDTQYF
TRBV20-1,NA,TRBJ2-7,once,TGCAGTGCTAGAGATTCTGAAGGCAGGGGAAAGGAAAACGAGCAGTACTTC,CSARDSEGRGKENEQYF
TRBV10-3,NA,TRBJ1-5,NA,TGTGCCATCAGTGAACCACCGCATGGGGGAGCCCAGCATTTT,CAISEPPHGGAQHF
TRBV7-8,NA,TRBJ1-1,NA,TGTGCCAGCAGCTTCCTCAACACTGAAGCTTTCTTT,CASSFLNTEAFF
TRBV6-1,NA,TRBJ1-1,few,TGTGCCAGCAGGTCCCAATTCACAGCTGGAGACACTGAAGCTTTCTTT,CASRSQFTAGDTEAFF
TRBV6-1,NA,TRBJ1-1,NA,TGTGCCAGCAGCTCGACCTTGAACACTGAAGCTTTCTTT,CASSSTLNTEAFF
TRBV7-2,NA,TRBJ1-5,NA,TGTGCCAGCGACCGGGTAGGGGATGGCAATCAGCCCCAGCATTTT,CASDRVGDGNQPQHF
TRBV15,TRBD1,TRBJ2-5,few,TGTGCCACCAGCAGGGGGGACAGGGAAGAGACCCAGTACTTC,CATSRGDREETQYF
TRBV2,NA,TRBJ2-7,once,TGTGCCAGCAGTTACGGGACGGCGCGCGAGCAGTACTTC,CASSYGTAREQYF
TRBV19,NA,TRBJ2-5,NA,TGTGCCAGTACTGGACAGCAACAAGAGACCCAGTACTTC,CASTGQQQETQYF
TRBV20-1,NA,TRBJ1-2,few,TGCAGTGCTAGTACAGTGTCAGGGACCTATGGCTACACCTTC,CSASTVSGTYGYTF
TRBV12-3/TRBV12-4,NA,TRBJ1-1,NA,TGTGCCAGCAGTTTCAGGGGTGGGGAACAGACTGAAGCTTTCTTT,CASSFRGGEQTEAFF
TRBV6-1,NA,TRBJ1-2,NA,TGTGCCAGCAGCCCTGACGGAACCTATGGCTACACCTTC,CASSPDGTYGYTF
TRBV20-1,NA,TRBJ2-7,medium-sized,TGCAGTGCTAGAGAGGGGCAGGGGTACTACGAGCAGTACTTC,CSAREGQGYYEQYF
TRBV5-1,NA,TRBJ1-1,NA,TGCGCCAGCCTAAGAAACCCCGGGTGGCCTGAAGCTTTCTTT,CASLRNPGWPEAFF
TRBV7-9,TRBD1,TRBJ2-7,NA,TGTGCCAGCAGCTTTACAGGGGTTGGCGAGCAGTACTTC,CASSFTGVGEQYF
TRBV7-2,NA,TRBJ1-1,once,TGTGCCAGCAGCGCTTTCCCCCGGGGGATGAGGACTGAAGCTTTCTTT,CASSAFPRGMRTEAFF
TRBV11-1,TRBD2,TRBJ2-7,large,TGTGCCAGCAGCTTAACTAGCGGGGGATACGAGCAGTACTTC,CASSLTSGGYEQYF
TRBV4-3,TRBD2,TRBJ2-7,NA,TGCGCCAGCAGCCATCAAGCGGGAATACCCTACGAGCAGTACTTC,CASSHQAGIPYEQYF
TRBV7-3,NA,TRBJ2-3,NA,TGTGCCAGCAGTCCGGGGCCTAACACAGATACGCAGTATTTT,CASSPGPNTDTQYF
TRBV7-2,NA,TRBJ2-1,NA,TGTGCCAGCAGCTTATTAAGTACTCCCAATGAGCAGTTCTTC,CASSLLSTPNEQFF
TRBV6-1,NA,TRBJ1-5,NA,TGTGCCAGCAGTCGGACAGACGGCAATCAGCCCCAGCATTTT,CASSRTDGNQPQHF
TRBV6-1,NA,TRBJ1-2,NA,TGTGCCAGCGAACAAGGCACGGGGAGGTCTTATGGCTACACCTTC,CASEQGTGRSYGYTF
TRBV20-1,NA,TRBJ1-2,NA,TGCAGTGCTAGAGGAGGCCCAGGGATCCAGTACTATGGCTACACCTTC,CSARGGPGIQYYGYTF
TRBV7-2,NA,TRBJ2-1,large,TGTGCCAGCAGCCGCGACCTAGAGAAGCTGTTCTTC,CASSRDLEKLFF
TRBV2,TRBD1,TRBJ1-5,few,TGTGCCAGCACCGGACAGGCAACCGATCAGCCCCAGCATTTT,CASTGQATDQPQHF
TRBV20-1,NA,TRBJ1-2,NA,TGCAGTGCTACAGGGGCGGACTATGGCTACACCTTC,CSATGADYGYTF
TRBV6-5,NA,TRBJ1-3,large,TGTGCCAGCAGTTACGGGCAGGCCGACTCTGGAAACACCATATATTTT,CASSYGQADSGNTIYF
TRBV5-1,TRBD2,TRBJ2-2,once,TGCGCCAGCACCACCGGACGAGGTGGCGGGGGCACCGGGGAGCTGTTTTTT,CASTTGRGGGGTGELFF
TRBV2,TRBD2,TRBJ2-7,NA,TGTGCCAGCAGTGAAATATTTGGGACTAGCGGGAGCCACGAGCAGTACTTC,CASSEIFGTSGSHEQYF
TRBV7-6,NA,TRBJ1-1,medium-sized,TGTGCCAGCAGCTTGACAGAATGGACTGAAGCTTTCTTT,CASSLTEWTEAFF
TRBV20-1,NA,TRBJ2-5,few,TGCAGTGCTAGAGATCGGGGTGTCGAGACCCAGTACTTC,CSARDRGVETQYF
TRBV15,TRBD2,TRBJ2-5,few,TGTGCCACCAGCAGGGGGCGGGAGCATTCCGGAGAGACCCAGTACTTC,CATSRGREHSGETQYF
TRBV20-1,NA,TRBJ1-6,NA,TGCAGTGCTAGAGACGAAGCGGGCTCCACGGGGTTT,CSARDEAGSTGF
TRBV6-1,TRBD2,TRBJ2-3,NA,TGTGCCAGCAGAACGAGCGGGAGTTCGGATACGCAGTATTTT,CASRTSGSSDTQYF
TRBV15,NA,TRBJ1-1,few,TGTGCCACCAGCAGAGGGAGGGGGACTGAAGCTTTCTTT,CATSRGRGTEAFF
TRBV6-2/TRBV6-3,TRBD1,TRBJ1-2,NA,TGTGCCAGCAGTTCTCCGACAGGGTACAATGATGGCTACACCTTC,CASSSPTGYNDGYTF
TRBV6-2/TRBV6-3,NA,TRBJ1-5,few,TGTGCCGGAAAAGATAGCAATCAGCCCCAGCATTTT,CAGKDSNQPQHF
TRBV24-1,NA,TRBJ2-2,NA,TGTGCCACCAGTGATACAGCGAACACCGGGGAGCTGTTTTTT,CATSDTANTGELFF
TRBV6-1,NA,TRBJ1-6,NA,TGTGCCAGCAGTGGGGAGACAATCCCCAGTTCACCCCTCCACTTT,CASSGETIPSSPLHF
TRBV20-1,NA,TRBJ2-5,NA,TGCAGTGCTAGAGATGGGAGTATAAGCTACCAAGAGACCCAGTACTTC,CSARDGSISYQETQYF
TRBV7-2,NA,TRBJ2-5,NA,TGTGCCAGCAGCTTAGAGCATTTCCGGGGGACCCAGTACTTC,CASSLEHFRGTQYF
TRBV15,TRBD1,TRBJ1-5,NA,TGTGCCACCAGCAGTGGTAGGGACAGCGATAGCAATCAGCCCCAGCATTTT,CATSSGRDSDSNQPQHF
TRBV5-4,TRBD2,TRBJ2-5,NA,TGTGCCAGCAGCTTGGGGACTAGCCGACAAGAGACCCAGTACTTC,CASSLGTSRQETQYF
TRBV2,TRBD1,TRBJ2-2,once,TGTGCCAGTACAACAGGGGGATACACCGGGGAGCTGTTTTTT,CASTTGGYTGELFF
TRBV30,NA,TRBJ1-5,NA,TGTGCCTGGAGTCTTGGGGGCTACAATCAGCCCCAGCATTTT,CAWSLGGYNQPQHF
TRBV20-1,NA,TRBJ1-2,few,TGCAGTGCTAGCCCACAATCGGGATACTATGGCTACACCTTC,CSASPQSGYYGYTF
TRBV27,TRBD1,TRBJ1-2,NA,TGTGCCAGCAGTTTCAGGGGGGGAGAAGACTACACCTTC,CASSFRGGEDYTF
TRBV20-1,NA,TRBJ1-5,few,TGCAGTGCTCTGGGGGCGGGCGGGAGCAATCAGCCCCAGCATTTT,CSALGAGGSNQPQHF
TRBV7-6,NA,TRBJ1-6,NA,TGTGCCAGCAGCTACATGGGACCCGGTCTTGTCGCGAGTTATTCACCCCTCCACTTT,CASSYMGPGLVASYSPLHF
TRBV7-8,NA,TRBJ2-3,NA,TGTGCCAGCAGCCGCCCCGGTGGGGCGGGCACAGATACGCAGTATTTT,CASSRPGGAGTDTQYF
TRBV2,TRBD1,TRBJ1-2,NA,TGTGCCAGCAAGGGACAGGGTTACTATGGCTACACCTTC,CASKGQGYYGYTF
TRBV2,NA,TRBJ1-2,few,TGTGCCAGCAGTACGGGGGACATCTACGGCTACACCTTC,CASSTGDIYGYTF
TRBV15,NA,TRBJ2-5,few,TGTGCCACCAGCAGAGATCGGATGGGGTCGGGGGAGACCCAGTACTTC,CATSRDRMGSGETQYF
TRBV6-5,NA,TRBJ1-1,NA,TGTGCCAGCAGTTACTCCTCCTGGGGGCCAGAAGCTTTCTTT,CASSYSSWGPEAFF
TRBV10-3,NA,TRBJ1-1,few,TGTGCCATCAGTGTGGCAGGGCGGGACACTGAAGCTTTCTTT,CAISVAGRDTEAFF